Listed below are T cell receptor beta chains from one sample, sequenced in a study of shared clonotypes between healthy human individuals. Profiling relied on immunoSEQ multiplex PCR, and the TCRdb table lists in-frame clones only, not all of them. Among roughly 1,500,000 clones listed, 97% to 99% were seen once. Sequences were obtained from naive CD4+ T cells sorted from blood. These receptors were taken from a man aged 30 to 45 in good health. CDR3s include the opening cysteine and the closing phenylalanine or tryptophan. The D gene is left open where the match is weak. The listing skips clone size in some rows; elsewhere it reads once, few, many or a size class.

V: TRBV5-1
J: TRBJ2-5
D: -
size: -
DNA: TGCGCCAGCAGCTTGGGTAGCGCACTACAAGAGACCCAGTACTTC
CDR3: CASSLGSALQETQYF

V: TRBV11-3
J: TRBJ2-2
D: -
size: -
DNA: TGTGCCAGCAGCTTATCCCGGGTAGGGGACCAGACGAACGGGGAGCTGTTTTTT
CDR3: CASSLSRVGDQTNGELFF

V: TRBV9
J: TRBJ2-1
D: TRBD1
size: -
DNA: TGTGCCAGCAGCGCAGGGGGCGGCTACAATGAGCAGTTCTTC
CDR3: CASSAGGGYNEQFF

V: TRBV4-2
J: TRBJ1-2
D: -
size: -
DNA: TGTGCCAGCAGCTCGCCGGGACCCTATTTTACCTTC
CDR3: CASSSPGPYFTF

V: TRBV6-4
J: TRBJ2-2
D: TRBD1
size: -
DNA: TGTGCCAGCAGAGGGGGAACAGGGGATACCACCGGGGAGCTGTTTTTT
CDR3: CASRGGTGDTTGELFF

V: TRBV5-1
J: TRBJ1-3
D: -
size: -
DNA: TGCGCCAGCAGCCCTGGGGTCTCTGGAAACACCATATATTTT
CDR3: CASSPGVSGNTIYF

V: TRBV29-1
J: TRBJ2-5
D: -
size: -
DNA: TGCAGCGAACAGAAAATCAGCGGGGAGACCCAGTACTTC
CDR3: CSEQKISGETQYF

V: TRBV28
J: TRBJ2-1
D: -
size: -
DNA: TGTGCCAGCAGTTTGGTGGTTCCTTATGAGCAGTTCTTC
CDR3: CASSLVVPYEQFF

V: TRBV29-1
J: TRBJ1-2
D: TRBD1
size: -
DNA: TGCAGCGTTGTAGGGACAGTCGATGCTGGGTATGGCTACACCTTC
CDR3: CSVVGTVDAGYGYTF

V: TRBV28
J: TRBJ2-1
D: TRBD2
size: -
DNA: TGTGCCAGCAGTCTAGGAGGGACTATTTACAATGAGCAGTTCTTC
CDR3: CASSLGGTIYNEQFF

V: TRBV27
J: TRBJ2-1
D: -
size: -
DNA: TGTGCCAGCAGTGTTTTGAAAACCGCATCCTACAATGAGCAGTTCTTC
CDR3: CASSVLKTASYNEQFF

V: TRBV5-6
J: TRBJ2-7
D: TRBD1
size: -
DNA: TGTGCCAGCAGCTTCAGGGGGCAAACCTACGAGCAGTACTTC
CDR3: CASSFRGQTYEQYF

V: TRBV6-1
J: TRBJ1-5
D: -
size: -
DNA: TGTGCCACCGTACCTGGGCTTAATCAGCCCCAGCATTTT
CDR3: CATVPGLNQPQHF

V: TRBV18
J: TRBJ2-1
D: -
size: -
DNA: TGTGCCAGCTCACCACCGCTTGGCGGGAACTCCTACAATGAGCAGTTCTTC
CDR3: CASSPPLGGNSYNEQFF

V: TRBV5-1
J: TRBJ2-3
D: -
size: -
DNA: TGCGCCAGCAGCTTAGCAGCCAGAGATACGCAGTATTTT
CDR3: CASSLAARDTQYF

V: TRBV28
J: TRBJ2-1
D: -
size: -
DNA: TGTGCCAGCAGTACTACGCGGTGGACAGCCAGAAACTACAATGAGCAGTTCTTC
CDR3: CASSTTRWTARNYNEQFF

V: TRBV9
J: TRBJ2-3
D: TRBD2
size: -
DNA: TGTGCCAGCAGCGTATCGGGAGGGGGCACAGATACGCAGTATTTT
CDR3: CASSVSGGGTDTQYF

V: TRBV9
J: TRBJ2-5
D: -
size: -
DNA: TGTGCCAGCAGCGTCGATTTCAGGGGGGCGACCCAGTACTTC
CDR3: CASSVDFRGATQYF

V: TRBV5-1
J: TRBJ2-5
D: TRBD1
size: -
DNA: TGCGCCAGCAGCGTACAGGGGGAGCAAGAGACCCAGTACTTC
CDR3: CASSVQGEQETQYF

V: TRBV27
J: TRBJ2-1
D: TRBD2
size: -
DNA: TGTGCCAGCAGTTTATCGCAACTAGCGCTGCTCAATGAGCAGTTCTTC
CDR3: CASSLSQLALLNEQFF

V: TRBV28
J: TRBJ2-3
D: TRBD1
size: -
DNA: TGTGCCAGCAGCTCCGGACAGGGTCGGGGCACAGATACGCAGTATTTT
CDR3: CASSSGQGRGTDTQYF

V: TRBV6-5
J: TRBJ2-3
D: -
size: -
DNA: TGTGCCAGCATCGGGCACTCCCGCACAGATACGCAGTATTTT
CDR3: CASIGHSRTDTQYF

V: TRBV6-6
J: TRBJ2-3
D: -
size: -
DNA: TGTGCCAGCCGCCAGATCACAGATACGCAGTATTTT
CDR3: CASRQITDTQYF

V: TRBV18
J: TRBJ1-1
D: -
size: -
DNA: TGTGCCAGCTCACCCCTGGACAGAAATTTCGGTATGGCTTTCTTT
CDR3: CASSPLDRNFGMAFF

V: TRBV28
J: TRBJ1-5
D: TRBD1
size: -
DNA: TGTGCCAGCAGTCAGGACAGGGGACGCAATCAGCCCCAGCATTTT
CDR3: CASSQDRGRNQPQHF

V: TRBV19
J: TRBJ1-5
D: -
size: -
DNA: TGTGCCAGCCGTGGTACGGGTAGCAATCAGCCCCAGCATTTT
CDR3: CASRGTGSNQPQHF

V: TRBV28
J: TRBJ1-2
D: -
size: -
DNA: TGTGCCAGCAGCCAAGGACGGAGATTCTATGGCTACACCTTC
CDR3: CASSQGRRFYGYTF

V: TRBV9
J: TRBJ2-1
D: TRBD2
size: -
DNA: TGTGCCAGCAGCGTTACTAGCGGCCTCTACAATGAGCAGTTCTTC
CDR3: CASSVTSGLYNEQFF

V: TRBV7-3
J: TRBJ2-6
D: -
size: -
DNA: TGTGCCAGCAGCTTACTACTGTCTTCTGGGGCCAACGTCCTGACTTTC
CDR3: CASSLLLSSGANVLTF

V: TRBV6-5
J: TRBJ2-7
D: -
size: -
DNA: TGTGCCAGCAGTTACAGCCAGGCCTTCTCCTACGAGCAGTACTTC
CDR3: CASSYSQAFSYEQYF

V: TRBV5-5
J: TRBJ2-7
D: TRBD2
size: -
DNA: TGTGCCAGCAGTCGCGGGACTAGCGGGGACTACGAGCAGTACTTC
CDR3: CASSRGTSGDYEQYF

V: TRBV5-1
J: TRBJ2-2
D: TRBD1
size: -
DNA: TGCGCCAGCAGCCCACCCAGACAGGGGACCGGGGAGCTGTTTTTT
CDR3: CASSPPRQGTGELFF

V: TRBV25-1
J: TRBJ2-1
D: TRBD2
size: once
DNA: TGTGCCAGCAGTGAATTTACTAGCGGGAGCTCCTACAATGAGCAGTTCTTC
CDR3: CASSEFTSGSSYNEQFF

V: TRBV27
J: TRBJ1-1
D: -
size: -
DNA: TGTGCCAGCAGTCACATTATAGGGGCTAATTTCGACACTGAAGCTTTCTTT
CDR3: CASSHIIGANFDTEAFF

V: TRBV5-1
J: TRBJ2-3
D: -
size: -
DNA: TGCGCCAGCAGCAGACAGAGCACAGATACGCAGTATTTT
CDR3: CASSRQSTDTQYF

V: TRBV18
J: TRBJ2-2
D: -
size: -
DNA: TGTGCCAGCTCACCGCGCCGCTCCCGGGACCAGACTTACACCGGGGAGCTGTTTTTT
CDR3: CASSPRRSRDQTYTGELFF

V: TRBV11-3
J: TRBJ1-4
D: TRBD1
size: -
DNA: TGTGCCAGCAGCCTCCCGGGACTGGACAGACAGGGAAGGAGTGAAAAACTGTTTTTT
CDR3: CASSLPGLDRQGRSEKLFF

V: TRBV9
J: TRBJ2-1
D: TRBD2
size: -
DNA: TGTGCCAGCAGCGTGGCGGGACTAGAATCTGAGCAGTTCTTC
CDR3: CASSVAGLESEQFF

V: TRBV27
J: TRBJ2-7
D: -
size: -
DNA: TGTGCCAGCAGTTTAGGGAGGGGGGCTGTCGAGCAGTACTTC
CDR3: CASSLGRGAVEQYF

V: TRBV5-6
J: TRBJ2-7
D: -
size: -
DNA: TGTGCCAGCAGCTCCGGAGGGACCTATCTACGGAAGCAGTACTTC
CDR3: CASSSGGTYLRKQYF

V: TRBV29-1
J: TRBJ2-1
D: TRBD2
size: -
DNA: TGCAGCGCTAGCGGGTTGAGCTCCTACAATGAGCAGTTCTTC
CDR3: CSASGLSSYNEQFF

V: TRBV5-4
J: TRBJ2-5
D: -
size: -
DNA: TGTGCCAGCAGCTCGTGGGAGTCAGAGACCCAGTACTTC
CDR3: CASSSWESETQYF

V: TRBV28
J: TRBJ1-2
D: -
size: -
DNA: TGTGCCAGCAACTGGGGCTATGGCTACACCTTC
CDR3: CASNWGYGYTF

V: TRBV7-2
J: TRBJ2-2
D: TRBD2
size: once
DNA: TGTGCCAGCAGCCCGGGGGGAGGGGCGCTGTTTTTT
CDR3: CASSPGGGALFF

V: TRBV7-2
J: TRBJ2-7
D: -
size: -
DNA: TGTGCCAGCAGCTTAGGGGTCGGGAAAACTTCCTACGAGCAGTACTTC
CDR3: CASSLGVGKTSYEQYF